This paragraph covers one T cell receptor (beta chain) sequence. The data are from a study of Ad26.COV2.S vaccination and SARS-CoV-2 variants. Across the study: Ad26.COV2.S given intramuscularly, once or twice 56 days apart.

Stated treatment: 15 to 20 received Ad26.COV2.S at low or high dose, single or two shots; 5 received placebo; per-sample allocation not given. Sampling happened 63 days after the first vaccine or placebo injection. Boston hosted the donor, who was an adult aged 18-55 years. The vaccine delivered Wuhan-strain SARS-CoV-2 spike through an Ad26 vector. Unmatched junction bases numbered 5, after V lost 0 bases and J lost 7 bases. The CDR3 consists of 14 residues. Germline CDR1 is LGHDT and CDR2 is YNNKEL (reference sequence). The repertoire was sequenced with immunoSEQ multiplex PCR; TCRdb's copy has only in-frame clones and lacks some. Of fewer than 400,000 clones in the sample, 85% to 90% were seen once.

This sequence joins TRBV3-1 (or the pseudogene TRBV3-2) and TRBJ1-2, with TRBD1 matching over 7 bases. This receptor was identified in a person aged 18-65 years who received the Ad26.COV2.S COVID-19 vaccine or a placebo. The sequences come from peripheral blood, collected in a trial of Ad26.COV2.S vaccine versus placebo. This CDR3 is CASSQDLGQAGYTF. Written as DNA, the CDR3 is TGTGCCAGCAGCCAAGATCTTGGACAGGCTGGCTACACCTTC.